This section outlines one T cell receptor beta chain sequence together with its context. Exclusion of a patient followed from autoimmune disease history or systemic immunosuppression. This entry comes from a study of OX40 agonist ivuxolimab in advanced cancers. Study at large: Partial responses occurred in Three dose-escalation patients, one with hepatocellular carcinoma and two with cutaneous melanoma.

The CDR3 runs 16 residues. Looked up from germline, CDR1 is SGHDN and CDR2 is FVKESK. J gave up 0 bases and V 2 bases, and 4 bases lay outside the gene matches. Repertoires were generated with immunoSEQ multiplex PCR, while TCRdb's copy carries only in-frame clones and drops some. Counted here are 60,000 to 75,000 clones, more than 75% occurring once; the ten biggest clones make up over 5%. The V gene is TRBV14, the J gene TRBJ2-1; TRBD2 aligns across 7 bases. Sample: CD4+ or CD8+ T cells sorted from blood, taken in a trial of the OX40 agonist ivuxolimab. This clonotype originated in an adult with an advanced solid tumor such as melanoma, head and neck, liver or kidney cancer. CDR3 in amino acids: CASSQRAGFSYNEQFF. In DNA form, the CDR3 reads TGTGCCAGCAGCCAACGAGCGGGATTCTCCTACAATGAGCAGTTCTTC.